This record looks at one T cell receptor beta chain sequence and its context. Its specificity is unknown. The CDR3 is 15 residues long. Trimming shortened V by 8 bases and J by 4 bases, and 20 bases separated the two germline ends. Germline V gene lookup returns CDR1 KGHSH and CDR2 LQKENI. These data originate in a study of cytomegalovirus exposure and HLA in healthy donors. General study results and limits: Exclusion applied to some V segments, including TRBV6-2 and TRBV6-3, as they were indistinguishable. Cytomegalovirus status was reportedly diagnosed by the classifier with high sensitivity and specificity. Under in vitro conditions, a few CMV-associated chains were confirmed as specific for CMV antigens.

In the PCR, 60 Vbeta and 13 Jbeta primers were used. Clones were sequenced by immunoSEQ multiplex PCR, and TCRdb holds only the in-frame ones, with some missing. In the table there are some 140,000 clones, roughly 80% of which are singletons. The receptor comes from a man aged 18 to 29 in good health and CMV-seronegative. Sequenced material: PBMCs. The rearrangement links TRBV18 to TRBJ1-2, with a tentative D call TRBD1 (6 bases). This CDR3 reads CASTPTGSRSYGYTF. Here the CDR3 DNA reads TGTGCCAGCACCCCTACAGGGTCTCGCTCCTATGGCTACACCTTC.